This T cell receptor (beta chain) was captured in a study of shared clonotypes between healthy human individuals (dated by TCRdb to 2018 to 2020). Background for the entire study: A couple of women and three men aged 18 to 49 years were included in the cohort. To increase sequencing depth and limit assay-specific biases, TCR repertoire library preparation and sequencing were carried out by different laboratories using diverse techniques. Leukapheresis yielded between about 0.9 and 9.5 billion PBMCs per donor. Blood TCR repertoires of five healthy adults were deeply sequenced to estimate repertoire size and the extent of clonotype sharing between individuals. For each donor, CD4 naive and CD4 memory were each run on three plates, CD8 naive on two plates, and CD8 memory on one plate.

TCR CDR3 regions were amplified from genomic DNA by multiplex PCR using the deep immunoSEQ assay. Genomic DNA extracted from each cell subset was distributed evenly over all wells of several immunoSEQ 96-well plates, and each plate served as one replicate. For sorted subsets, 200 ng of genomic DNA, equivalent to 25,000 to 35,000 T cell genomes, went into each replicate PCR. Purified libraries were measured with a Qubit 3.0 fluorometer, size-checked on a Bioanalyzer 2100, and measured again with the KAPA Library Quantification kit. Every immunoSEQ 96-well plate was sequenced on a dedicated single-read 150-cycle Illumina NextSeq 550 flow cell. As for the authors' bioinformatics: Because the immunoSEQ output held only junctional sequences and lacked quality scores, the filtering could not match the filtering applied to full-length reads. To assign V/J genes and CDR3, sequences were annotated against IMGT germline references using PyIR, a Python wrapper for IgBLAST v1.9. Any read was removed if the V/J assignment was weak (E-value above 1e-6), the CDR3 was missing, or the read contained stop codons, out-of-frame junctions, or ambiguous translated residues. V3J clonotypes were defined by identical inferred V gene, J gene, and CDR3 amino acid sequence. Percentage overlap between repertoires was computed as shared unique clonotypes divided by the size of the smaller repertoire. Richness of each repertoire was evaluated using RTK rarefaction, the Chao1 estimator, and Recon v2.1 estimates of unobserved clonotypes. Generation probabilities were computed with OLGA for all TCRbeta clonotypes obtained by the gDNA method from a few donors. TCRdb holds this immuneACCESS table with in-frame rearrangements only. Some clones are missing; in checked studies, unresolved V genes explain under half, and the rest has no known cause. That table gives V, J and clone size, and the DNA gave D and trimming. The sample yields approximately 1,000,000 clones; around 77% were counted once. The ten top clones hold roughly 0.9% of the sample.

Comments on this clone: Its binding antigen is unknown. Qualities for individual bases were not recorded, and no much larger clone is one base off.

The donors were healthy, HIV-negative adults who had no recently reported acute infections or vaccinations. All donors were Caucasian adults living in Nashville, Tennessee, USA. CD4+ T cells were enriched through magnetic negative selection, after which naive cells were positively selected on CD45RA and the remaining negative fraction served as the memory subset. Blood was obtained by leukapheresis, after which PBMCs were separated by Ficoll-Histopaque density gradient centrifugation and cryopreserved in liquid nitrogen vapor phase. Purity and quantity of every magnetically sorted T cell population were checked by analytical flow cytometry. Genomic DNA was isolated from every sorted fraction and measured by UV absorbance on a Nanodrop 2000c. Findings and caveats that apply to the study as a whole: Sampling was restricted to blood, and TCR repertoires in tissue are likely to differ from TCR repertoires in blood. Around 5.4% of naive CD4, roughly 3.5% of naive CD8, roughly 2.5% of memory CD4, and about 0.4% of memory CD8 clonotypes were shared across several donors. The small number of donors limited the genetic and exposure-history diversity represented. Clonotypes shared by all four sorted-subset donors showed higher generation probabilities than non-shared clonotypes. Even with the large sequencing depth, rarefaction of the sorted-subset datasets indicated that sequencing was incomplete. Pairwise subsampling led to the expectation that sequencing depth would affect the degree of clonotype sharing among donors. Naive subsets generally had larger estimated clonotype richness than memory subsets.

The receptor comes from a man aged 18 to 29 in good health. Some clones in this sample may be carry-over from other donors' samples. The sequenced sample was memory CD4+ T cells from PBMCs. The sample's cell subset or site label, decoded: CD45RA-negative fraction.

The CDR3 is CASSQGRSLPRGTF. The DNA sequence reads TGCGCCAGCAGCCAAGGGCGATCCCTTCCGAGGGGAACCTTC. The rearranged chain carries TRBV4-1 and TRBJ1-2; the D gene is perhaps TRBD1, from 5 matching bases. In the germline V gene, CDR1 corresponds to MGHRA and CDR2 to YSYEKL. V was cut back by 1 base and J by 14 bases, leaving a gap of 20 bases between them. Including the terminal cysteine and phenylalanine, the CDR3 comprises 14 residues. The DNA shown is the 42-base CDR3, in frame from base 1.